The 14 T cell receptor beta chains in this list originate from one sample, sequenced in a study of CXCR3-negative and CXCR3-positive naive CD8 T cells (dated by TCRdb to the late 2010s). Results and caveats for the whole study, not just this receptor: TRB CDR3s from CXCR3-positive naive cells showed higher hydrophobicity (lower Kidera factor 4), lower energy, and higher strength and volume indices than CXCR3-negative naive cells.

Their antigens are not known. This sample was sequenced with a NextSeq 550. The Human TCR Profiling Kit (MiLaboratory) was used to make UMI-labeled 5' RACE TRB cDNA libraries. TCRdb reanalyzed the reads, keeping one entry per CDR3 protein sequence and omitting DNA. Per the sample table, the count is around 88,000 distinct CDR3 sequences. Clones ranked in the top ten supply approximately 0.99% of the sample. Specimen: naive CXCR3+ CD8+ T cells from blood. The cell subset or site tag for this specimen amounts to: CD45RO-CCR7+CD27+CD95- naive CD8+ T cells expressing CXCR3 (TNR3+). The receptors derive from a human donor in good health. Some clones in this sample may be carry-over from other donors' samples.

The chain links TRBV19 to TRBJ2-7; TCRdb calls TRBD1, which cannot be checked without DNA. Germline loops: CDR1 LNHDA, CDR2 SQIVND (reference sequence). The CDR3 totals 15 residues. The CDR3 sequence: CASSTPGRGTYEQYF.

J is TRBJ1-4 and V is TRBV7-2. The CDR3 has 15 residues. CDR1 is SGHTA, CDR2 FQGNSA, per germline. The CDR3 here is CASSSFLGEGEKLFF.

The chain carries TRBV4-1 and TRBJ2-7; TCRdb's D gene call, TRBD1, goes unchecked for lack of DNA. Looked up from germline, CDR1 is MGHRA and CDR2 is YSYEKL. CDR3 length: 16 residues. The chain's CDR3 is CASSIRTGTGTYEQYF.

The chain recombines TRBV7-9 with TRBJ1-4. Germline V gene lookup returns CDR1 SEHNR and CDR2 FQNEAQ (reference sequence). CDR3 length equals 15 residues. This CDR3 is CASSSPRLPNEKLFF.

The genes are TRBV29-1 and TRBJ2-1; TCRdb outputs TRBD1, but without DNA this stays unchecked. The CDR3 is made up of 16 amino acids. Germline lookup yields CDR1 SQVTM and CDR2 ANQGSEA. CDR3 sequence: CSVEDVDRGRYNEQFF.

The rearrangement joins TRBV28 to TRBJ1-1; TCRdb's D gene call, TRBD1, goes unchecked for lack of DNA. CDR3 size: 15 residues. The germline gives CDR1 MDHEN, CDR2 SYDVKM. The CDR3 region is CASRARGGGGIEAFF.

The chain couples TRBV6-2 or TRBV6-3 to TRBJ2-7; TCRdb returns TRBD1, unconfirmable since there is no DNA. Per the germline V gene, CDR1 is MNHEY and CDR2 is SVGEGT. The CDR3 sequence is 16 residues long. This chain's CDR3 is CASSYSPGQGFDEQYF.

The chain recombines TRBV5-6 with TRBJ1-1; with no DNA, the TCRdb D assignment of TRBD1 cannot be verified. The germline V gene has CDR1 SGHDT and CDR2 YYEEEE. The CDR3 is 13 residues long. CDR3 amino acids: CASSLLQGTEALF. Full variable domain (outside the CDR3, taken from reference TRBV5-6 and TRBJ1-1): DAGVTQSPTHLIKTRGQQVTLRCSPKSGHDTVSWYQQALGQGPQFIFQYYEEEERQRGNFPDRFSGHQFPNYSSELNVNALLLGDSALYLCASSLLQGTEALFGQGTRLTVV.

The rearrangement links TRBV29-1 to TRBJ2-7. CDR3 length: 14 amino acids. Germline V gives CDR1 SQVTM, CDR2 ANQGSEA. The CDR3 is CSVETEQGPYEQYF.

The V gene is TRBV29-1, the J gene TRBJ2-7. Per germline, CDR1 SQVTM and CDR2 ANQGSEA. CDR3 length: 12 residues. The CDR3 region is CSVEMTGYEQYF.

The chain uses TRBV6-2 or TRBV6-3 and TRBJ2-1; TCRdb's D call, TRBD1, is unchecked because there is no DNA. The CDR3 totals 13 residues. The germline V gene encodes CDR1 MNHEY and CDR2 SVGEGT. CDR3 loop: CASSYALQGYLFF.

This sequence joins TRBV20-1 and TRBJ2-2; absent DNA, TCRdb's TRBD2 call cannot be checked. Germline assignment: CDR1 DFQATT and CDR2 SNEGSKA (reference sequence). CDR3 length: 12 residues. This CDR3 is CSARTRTGELFF.

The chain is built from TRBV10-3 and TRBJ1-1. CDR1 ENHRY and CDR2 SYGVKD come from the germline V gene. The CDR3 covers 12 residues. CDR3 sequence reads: CAISGGLLEAFF.

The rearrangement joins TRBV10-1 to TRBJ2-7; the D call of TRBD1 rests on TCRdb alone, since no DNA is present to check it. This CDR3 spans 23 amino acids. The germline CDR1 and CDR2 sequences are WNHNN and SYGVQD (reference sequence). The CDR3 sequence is CASKSRTSPSEKPPSPHTYEQYF.